This T cell receptor beta chain was observed in a study of blood T cell repertoires in COVID-19. Study information: COVID-19 samples, acute and convalescent, were from the United States, Italy and Spain.

Sequenced by immunoSEQ multiplex PCR; TCRdb stores in-frame clones only, minus some. The sample lists just under 95,000 clones; roughly 75% were seen once. The sample holds a few counts of this clone. The sample taken for sequencing was peripheral blood. This TCR came from a man aged 50 to 59 who had recovered from COVID-19.

The CDR3 loop is CASSAGQSYGYTF. CDR3 bases: TGTGCCAGCAGCGCAGGACAGAGCTATGGCTACACCTTC. The chain employs TRBV7-9 and TRBJ1-2; possibly TRBD1 for D (6 bases). The CDR3 spans 13 residues. From germline, CDR1 is SEHNR and CDR2 FQNEAQ (reference sequence). The V end was cut by 5 bases, the J end by 4 bases, with 11 bases between.